Each of the 19 T cell receptor beta chains below was sequenced from the same sample in a study of T-cell memory formation after mild COVID-19. TCRdb re-called the 5' RACE reads with MiXCR, one entry per CDR3 protein. Of hundreds of thousands of distinct CDR3 sequences in the sample, roughly 21% were seen once. The specimen sequenced was PBMCs or a T cell subset sorted from them (not recorded which). Source of these receptors: an adult woman who had mild COVID-19 (a few samples of this study predate the infection). Cell type and time point are not known.

This clonotype was counted only a few times. The chain joins TRBV5-1 to TRBJ2-7; possibly TRBD1 for D (6 bases). The V end was cut by 1 base, the J end by 1 base, with 21 bases between. The CDR3 consists of 18 residues. CDR1 SGHRS and CDR2 YFSETQ come from the germline V gene. The DNA of the CDR3 is TGCGCCAGCAGCTTGTTCGAATTCTTAAACAGGGATTCCTACGAGCAGTACTTC. Its protein is CASSLFEFLNRDSYEQYF.

The chain carries TRBV2 and TRBJ1-1, with 8 bases matching TRBD1. CDR1 SNHLY and CDR2 FYNNEI come from the germline V gene. CDR3 length: 14 residues. J was trimmed by 12 bases and V by 3 bases; bases with no gene match: 12. This CDR3 is CASSDARGQGIPFF. Written as DNA, the CDR3 is TGTGCCAGCAGTGATGCCCGAGGACAGGGTATACCTTTCTTT.

This chain links TRBV6-1 with TRBJ2-7; 8 positions agree with TRBD1. The CDR3 is made up of 16 amino acids. J gave up 5 bases and V 3 bases, and 12 bases lay outside the gene matches. CDR1 MNHNS and CDR2 SASEGT come from the germline V gene. The CDR3 region is CASSDWARGRFHEQYF. CDR3 sequence (DNA): TGTGCCAGCAGTGATTGGGCCAGGGGGCGCTTCCACGAGCAGTACTTC.

This clonotype was counted a few times. The V call is TRBV27, the J call TRBJ1-4; D remains ambiguous. Trimming cost V 2 bases and J 8 bases, with 9 bases left between them. Looked up from germline, CDR1 is MNHEY and CDR2 is SMNVEV (reference sequence). The length of the CDR3 is 13 residues. The CDR3 reads CASSLGDGEKLFF. Here the CDR3 DNA reads TGTGCCAGCAGTTTAGGGGATGGGGAAAAACTGTTTTTT.

The chain uses TRBV19 and TRBJ2-3, with 8 bases aligning to TRBD1. The V segment lost 4 bases and the J segment 3 bases; nucleotides outside the gene matches: 9. Germline CDR1 LNHDA, CDR2 SQIVND (reference sequence). This CDR3 has 16 amino acids. This CDR3 is CASSTQGATGTDTQYF. The CDR3 DNA follows: TGTGCCAGTAGTACTCAGGGGGCTACGGGGACAGATACGCAGTATTTT. The variable domain in full, with the rest retrieved from reference TRBV19 and TRBJ2-3, is DGGITQSPKYLFRKEGQNVTLSCEQNLNHDAMYWYRQDPGQGLRLIYYSQIVNDFQKGDIAEGYSVSREKKESFPLTVTSAQKNPTAFYLCASSTQGATGTDTQYFGPGTRLTVL.

The sample holds many counts of this clonotype. The gene calls are TRBV7-6 and TRBJ2-3; tentative D call: TRBD1 (6 bases). The V and J ends lost 1 base and 3 bases respectively, with 11 bases between them. Per the germline V gene, CDR1 is SGHVS and CDR2 is FNYEAQ. This CDR3 region has 15 residues. The CDR3 region is CASSLGQGITDTQYF. The CDR3 DNA is TGTGCCAGCAGCTTAGGCCAGGGGATAACAGATACGCAGTATTTT.

V is TRBV15 and J is TRBJ2-5, with a weak D call TRBD1 (6 bases). Germline V gives CDR1 LNHNV, CDR2 YYDKDF (reference sequence). The V gene lost 6 bases and the J gene lost 5 bases, with 16 bases spanning the gap. This CDR3 region has 14 residues. CDR3 loop: CATRSTGQGETQYF. The CDR3 DNA reads as TGTGCCACCAGGTCCACGGGCCAGGGGGAGACCCAGTACTTC.

The genes are TRBV5-1 and TRBJ2-2, with TRBD2 matching over 7 bases. The V gene's germline CDR1 is SGHRS and CDR2 YFSETQ. This CDR3 has 17 amino acids. Trimming took 0 bases from V and 1 from J; bases not matched to a gene: 6. DNA of the CDR3: TGCGCCAGCAGCTTGGGGGGAGGGCTCCTGAACACCGGGGAGCTGTTTTTT. It codes for CASSLGGGLLNTGELFF.

This clonotype was seen a handful of times. This chain connects TRBV4-1 to TRBJ1-4, with TRBD1 matching over 12 bases. The CDR3 is 16 amino acids. Per the germline V gene, CDR1 is MGHRA and CDR2 is YSYEKL. J lost 6 bases, V lost 1 base, and 3 bases had no gene match. DNA for the CDR3: TGCGCCAGCAGCCAAGTAGGGACAGGGGGCGATGAAAAACTGTTTTTT. Encoded protein: CASSQVGTGGDEKLFF.

The V call is TRBV7-7, the J call TRBJ2-1; D is perhaps TRBD1 or TRBD2 (5 bases each). Germline V gene sequence: CDR1 SSHAT, CDR2 FNYEAQ (reference sequence). Between the trimmed V and J ends, which lost 1 base and 6 bases, there was a span of 13 bases. CDR3 length: 15 residues. In DNA form, the CDR3 reads TGTGCCAGCAGCTTAGGGGACGTGGCCAGCAATGAGCAGTTCTTC. It yields the protein CASSLGDVASNEQFF.

This clonotype was observed a few times. This chain joins TRBV5-1 and TRBJ2-3; TRBD1 agrees at 8 bases. V shed 2 bases and J 6 bases; nucleotides not matched to a gene: 5. Germline lookup yields CDR1 SGHRS and CDR2 YFSETQ. The CDR3 loop spans 14 amino acids. The CDR3 DNA is TGCGCCAGCAGCTTCGGCGGACAGGGCGATACGCAGTATTTT. Translation: CASSFGGQGDTQYF.

The CDR3 DNA reads as TGTGCCAGCAGCTTAGCGGCCCGTCCCCAGCATTTT. This codes for CASSLAARPQHF. This chain uses TRBV7-9 with TRBJ1-5; no reliable D call. V was trimmed by 0 bases and J by 10 bases, leaving 7 bases between them. CDR3 length: 12 amino acids. Germline loops: CDR1 SEHNR, CDR2 FQNEAQ (reference sequence).

V usage is TRBV15 and J usage is TRBJ2-3, with a weak D call TRBD1 (5 bases). The germline V gene has CDR1 LNHNV and CDR2 YYDKDF (reference sequence). The CDR3 totals 13 residues. Trimming pared 5 bases from V and 4 bases from J, leaving 10 bases between. CDR3 region: CATSGQGADTQYF. The CDR3 DNA sequence: TGTGCCACCAGCGGGCAGGGTGCAGATACGCAGTATTTT.

The V call is TRBV18, the J call TRBJ1-1; D not certain. CDR1 and CDR2 from the germline V gene are KGHSH and LQKENI. This CDR3 is 13 amino acids long. The germline V and J ends were trimmed by 6 bases and 0 bases, with 8 bases remaining between them. Written as DNA, the CDR3 is TGTGCCAGCTCTTCTAGCTTGAACACTGAAGCTTTCTTT. Translation: CASSSSLNTEAFF.

The chain joins TRBV12-3 or TRBV12-4 to TRBJ2-3, with D possibly matching TRBD1 (6 bases). The CDR3 contains 15 residues. Trimming removed 2 bases from V and 0 bases from J, with 9 bases in between. DNA for the CDR3: TGTGCCAGCAGTTTACAGGGGACGAGCACAGATACGCAGTATTTT. Its translation: CASSLQGTSTDTQYF.

This clonotype has only a few counts. V gene TRBV9 combines with J gene TRBJ2-2, with a tentative D call TRBD2 (6 bases). Germline CDR1 is SGDLS and CDR2 is YYNGEE. CDR3 length: 17 amino acids. V lost 4 bases, J lost 1 base, and 17 bases lay in between. CDR3 protein: CASSPRPGVENTGELFF. CDR3 coding DNA: TGTGCCAGCAGCCCTCGGCCGGGGGTAGAGAACACCGGGGAGCTGTTTTTT.

The chain links TRBV12-3 or TRBV12-4 to TRBJ1-5; maybe TRBD1 (5 bases). V lost 7 bases to trimming and J lost 4 bases, with 8 bases between them. This CDR3 is 12 amino acids long. The DNA of the CDR3 is TGTGCCAGCACTAACAGGAATCAGCCCCAGCATTTT. Its translation: CASTNRNQPQHF.

This clonotype was seen more than once but under ten times. This sequence joins TRBV24-1 and TRBJ2-3; D uncertain. Germline loops: CDR1 KGHDR, CDR2 SFDVKD. The CDR3 has 13 amino acids. The V end was cut by 3 bases, the J end by 2 bases, with 5 bases between. CDR3 amino acids: CATSDVFTDTQYF. CDR3 sequence (DNA): TGTGCCACCAGTGATGTCTTCACAGATACGCAGTATTTT.

The chain joins TRBV27 to TRBJ1-1; no definite D call. Germline CDR1 and CDR2: MNHEY and SMNVEV (reference sequence). Between the trimmed V and J ends, which lost 2 bases and 2 bases, there was a span of 12 bases. The CDR3 runs 15 residues. The CDR3 region is CASSLSSSYNTEAFF. CDR3 DNA sequence: TGTGCCAGCAGTTTAAGTTCCAGCTATAACACTGAAGCTTTCTTT.